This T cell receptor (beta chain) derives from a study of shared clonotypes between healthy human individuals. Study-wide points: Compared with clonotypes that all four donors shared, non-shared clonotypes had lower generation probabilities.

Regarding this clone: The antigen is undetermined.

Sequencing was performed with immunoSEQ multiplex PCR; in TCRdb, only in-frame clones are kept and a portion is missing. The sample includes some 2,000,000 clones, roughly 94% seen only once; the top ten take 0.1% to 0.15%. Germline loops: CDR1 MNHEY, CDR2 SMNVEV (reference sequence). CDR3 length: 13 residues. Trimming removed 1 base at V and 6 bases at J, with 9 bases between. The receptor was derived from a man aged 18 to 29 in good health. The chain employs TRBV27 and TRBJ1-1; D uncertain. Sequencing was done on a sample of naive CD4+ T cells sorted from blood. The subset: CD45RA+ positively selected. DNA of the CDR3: TGTGCCAGCAGTTTATTGAGAGACTCTGAAGCTTTCTTT. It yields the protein CASSLLRDSEAFF.